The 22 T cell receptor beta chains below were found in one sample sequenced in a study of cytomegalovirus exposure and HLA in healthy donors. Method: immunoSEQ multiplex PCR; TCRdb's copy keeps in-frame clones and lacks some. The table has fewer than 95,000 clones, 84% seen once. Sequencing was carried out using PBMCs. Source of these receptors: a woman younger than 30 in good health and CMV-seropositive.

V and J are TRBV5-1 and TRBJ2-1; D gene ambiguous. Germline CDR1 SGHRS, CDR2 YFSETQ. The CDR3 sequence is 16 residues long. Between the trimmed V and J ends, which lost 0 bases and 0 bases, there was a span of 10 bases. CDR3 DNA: TGCGCCAGCAGCTTGGGACCGCGGAGCTCCTACAATGAGCAGTTCTTC. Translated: CASSLGPRSSYNEQFF.

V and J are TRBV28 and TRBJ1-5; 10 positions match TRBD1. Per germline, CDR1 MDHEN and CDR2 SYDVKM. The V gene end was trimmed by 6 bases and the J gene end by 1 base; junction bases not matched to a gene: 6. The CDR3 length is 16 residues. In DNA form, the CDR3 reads TGTGCCAGCAGACGACAGGGGGCAGGGAGCAATCAGCCCCAGCATTTT. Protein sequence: CASRRQGAGSNQPQHF.

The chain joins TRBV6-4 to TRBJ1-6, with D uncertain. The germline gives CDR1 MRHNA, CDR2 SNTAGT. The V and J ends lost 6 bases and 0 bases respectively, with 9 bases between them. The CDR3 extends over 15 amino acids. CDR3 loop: CASSEGRSYNSPLHF. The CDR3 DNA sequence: TGTGCCAGCAGCGAGGGCCGCTCCTATAATTCACCCCTCCACTTT.

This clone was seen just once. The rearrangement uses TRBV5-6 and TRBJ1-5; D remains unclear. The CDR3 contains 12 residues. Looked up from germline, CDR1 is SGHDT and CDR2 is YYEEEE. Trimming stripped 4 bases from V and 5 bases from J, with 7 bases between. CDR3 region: CASSRVDQPQHF. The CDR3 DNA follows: TGTGCCAGCAGCCGGGTAGATCAGCCCCAGCATTTT.

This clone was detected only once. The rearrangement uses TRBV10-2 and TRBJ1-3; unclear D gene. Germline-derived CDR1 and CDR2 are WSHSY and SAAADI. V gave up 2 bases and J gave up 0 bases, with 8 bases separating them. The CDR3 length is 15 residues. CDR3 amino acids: CASSEEGLSGNTIYF. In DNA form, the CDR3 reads TGCGCCAGCAGTGAGGAGGGCCTCTCTGGAAACACCATATATTTT.

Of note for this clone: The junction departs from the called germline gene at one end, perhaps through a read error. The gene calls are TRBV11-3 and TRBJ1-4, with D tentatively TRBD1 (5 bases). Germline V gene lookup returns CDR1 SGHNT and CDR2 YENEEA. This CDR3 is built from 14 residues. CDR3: CARRVPEANEKLFF. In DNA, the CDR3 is TGTGCCCGCAGGGTACCAGAAGCTAATGAAAAACTGTTTTTT.

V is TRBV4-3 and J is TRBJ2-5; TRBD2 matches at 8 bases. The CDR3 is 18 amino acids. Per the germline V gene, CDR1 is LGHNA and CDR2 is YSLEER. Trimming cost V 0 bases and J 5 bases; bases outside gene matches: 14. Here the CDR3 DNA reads TGCGCCAGCAGCCAAGATTCCGCAGCGGGGGTCGTCTCGGAGACCCAGTACTTC. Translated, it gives CASSQDSAAGVVSETQYF.

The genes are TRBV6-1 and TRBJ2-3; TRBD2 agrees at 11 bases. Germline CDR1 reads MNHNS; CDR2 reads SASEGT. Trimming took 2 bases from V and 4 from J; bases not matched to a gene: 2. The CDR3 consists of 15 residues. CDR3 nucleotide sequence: TGTGCCAGCAGTGAAACTAGCGGGGGCCCAGATACGCAGTATTTT. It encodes CASSETSGGPDTQYF.

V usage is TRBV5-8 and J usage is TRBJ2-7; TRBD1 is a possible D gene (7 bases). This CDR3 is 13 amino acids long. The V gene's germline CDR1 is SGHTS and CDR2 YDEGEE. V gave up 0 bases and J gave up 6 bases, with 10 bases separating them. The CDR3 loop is CASSLDRGGEQYF. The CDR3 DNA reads TGTGCCAGCAGCTTGGACAGGGGAGGCGAGCAGTACTTC. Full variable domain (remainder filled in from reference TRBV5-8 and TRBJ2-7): EAGVTQSPTHLIKTRGQQATLRCSPISGHTSVYWYQQALGLGLQFLLWYDEGEERNRGNFPPRFSGRQFPNYSSELNVNALELEDSALYLCASSLDRGGEQYFGPGTRLTVT.

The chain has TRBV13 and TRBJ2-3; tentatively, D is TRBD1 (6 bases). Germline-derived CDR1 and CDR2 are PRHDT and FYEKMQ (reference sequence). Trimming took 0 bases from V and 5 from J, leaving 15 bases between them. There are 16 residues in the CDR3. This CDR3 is CASSLGGAPLEDTQYF. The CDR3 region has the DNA TGTGCCAGCAGCTTAGGGGGGGCCCCACTGGAAGATACGCAGTATTTT.

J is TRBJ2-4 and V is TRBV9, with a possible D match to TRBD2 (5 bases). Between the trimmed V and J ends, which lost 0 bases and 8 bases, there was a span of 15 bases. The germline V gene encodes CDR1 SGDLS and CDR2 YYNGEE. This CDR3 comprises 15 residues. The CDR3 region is CASSVEPLGLDIQYF. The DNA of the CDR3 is TGTGCCAGCAGCGTAGAGCCGTTAGGACTCGACATTCAGTACTTC.

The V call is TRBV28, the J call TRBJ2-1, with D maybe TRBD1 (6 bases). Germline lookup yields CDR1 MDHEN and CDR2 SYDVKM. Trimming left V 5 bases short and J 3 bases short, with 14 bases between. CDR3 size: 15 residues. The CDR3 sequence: CASSPPGANYNEQFF. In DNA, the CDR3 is TGTGCCAGCAGTCCCCCAGGGGCGAACTACAATGAGCAGTTCTTC.

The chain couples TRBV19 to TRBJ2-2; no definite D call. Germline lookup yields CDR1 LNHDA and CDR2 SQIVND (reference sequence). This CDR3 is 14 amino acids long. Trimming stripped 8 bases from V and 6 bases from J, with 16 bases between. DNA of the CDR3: TGTGCCAGTCGAGGCTATTCCTTACCCGGGGAGCTGTTTTTT. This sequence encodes CASRGYSLPGELFF.

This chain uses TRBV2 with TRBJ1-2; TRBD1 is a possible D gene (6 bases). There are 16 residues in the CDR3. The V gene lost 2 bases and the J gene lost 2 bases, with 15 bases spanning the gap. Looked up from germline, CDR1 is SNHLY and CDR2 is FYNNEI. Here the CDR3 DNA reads TGTGCCAGCAGTGAATCGGACAGCTTGAACAACTATGGCTACACCTTC. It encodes CASSESDSLNNYGYTF.

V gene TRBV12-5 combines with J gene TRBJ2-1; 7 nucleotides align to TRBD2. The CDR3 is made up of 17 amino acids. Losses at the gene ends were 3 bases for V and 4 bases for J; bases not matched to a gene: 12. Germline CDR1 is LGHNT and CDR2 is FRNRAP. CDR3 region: CASGFQVQGGFYNEQFF. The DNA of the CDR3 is TGTGCTAGTGGTTTTCAAGTCCAGGGAGGGTTTTACAATGAGCAGTTCTTC.

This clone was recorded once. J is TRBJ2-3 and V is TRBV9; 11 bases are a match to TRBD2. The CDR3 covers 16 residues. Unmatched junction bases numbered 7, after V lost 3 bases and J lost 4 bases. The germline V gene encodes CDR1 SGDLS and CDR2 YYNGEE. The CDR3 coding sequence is TGTGCCAGCAGCGGTAGTAGCGGGGGGGCAGCAGATACGCAGTATTTT. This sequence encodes CASSGSSGGAADTQYF. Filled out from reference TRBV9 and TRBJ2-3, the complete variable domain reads DSGVTQTPKHLITATGQRVTLRCSPRSGDLSVYWYQQSLDQGLQFLIQYYNGEERAKGNILERFSAQQFPDLHSELNLSSLELGDSALYFCASSGSSGGAADTQYFGPGTRLTVL.

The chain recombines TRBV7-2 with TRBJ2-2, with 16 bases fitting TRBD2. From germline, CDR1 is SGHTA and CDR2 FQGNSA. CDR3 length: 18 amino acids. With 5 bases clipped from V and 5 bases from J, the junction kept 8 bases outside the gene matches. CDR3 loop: CASSPGTSGGVGTGELFF. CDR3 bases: TGTGCCAGCAGCCCCGGGACTAGCGGGGGGGTTGGGACCGGGGAGCTGTTTTTT.

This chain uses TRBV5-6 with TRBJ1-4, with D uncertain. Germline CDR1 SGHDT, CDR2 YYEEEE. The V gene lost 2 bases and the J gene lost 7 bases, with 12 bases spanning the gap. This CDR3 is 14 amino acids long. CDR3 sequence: CASSFGRLGEKLFF. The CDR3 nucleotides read TGTGCCAGCAGCTTCGGCAGGCTCGGTGAAAAACTGTTTTTT.

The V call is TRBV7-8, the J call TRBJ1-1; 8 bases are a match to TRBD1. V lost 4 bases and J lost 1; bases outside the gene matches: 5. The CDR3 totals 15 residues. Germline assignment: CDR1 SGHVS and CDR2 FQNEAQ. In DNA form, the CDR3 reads TGTGCCAGCAGCTGGGAGGGGACAGGGAACACTGAAGCTTTCTTT. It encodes CASSWEGTGNTEAFF.

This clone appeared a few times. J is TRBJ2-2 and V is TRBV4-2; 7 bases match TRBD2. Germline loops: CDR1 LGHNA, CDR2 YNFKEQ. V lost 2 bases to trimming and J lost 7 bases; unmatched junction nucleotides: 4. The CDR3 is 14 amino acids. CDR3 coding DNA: TGTGCCAGCAGCCAATTAACTAGCGTCGGGGAGCTGTTTTTT. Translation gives CASSQLTSVGELFF.

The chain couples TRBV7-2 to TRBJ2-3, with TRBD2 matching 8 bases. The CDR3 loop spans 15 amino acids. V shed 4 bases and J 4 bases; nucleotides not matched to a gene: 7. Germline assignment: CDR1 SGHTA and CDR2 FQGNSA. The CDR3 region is CASSYTGGGADTQYF. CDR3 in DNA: TGTGCCAGCAGCTATACCGGGGGGGGCGCAGATACGCAGTATTTT.

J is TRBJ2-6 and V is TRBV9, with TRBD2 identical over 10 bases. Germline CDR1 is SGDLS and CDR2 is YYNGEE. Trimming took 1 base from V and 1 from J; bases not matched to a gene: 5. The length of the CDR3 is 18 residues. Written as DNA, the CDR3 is TGTGCCAGCAGCGTAACGAGCGGGGGGGCTTCTGGGGCCAACGTCCTGACTTTC. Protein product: CASSVTSGGASGANVLTF.